This is a list of T cell receptor beta chains from one sample in a study of CD8 T cells in ankylosing spondylitis. TCRdb re-analysed the 5' RACE reads in MiXCR, keeping a single row per CDR3 protein. The data contain around 250,000 distinct CDR3 sequences, approximately 11% of them singletons. Sequenced material: blood, either unsorted or a sorted T cell fraction (not recorded which). These receptor sequences come from a male donor with ankylosing spondylitis or in good health (not recorded which). Both conserved end residues are trimmed from each CDR3.

TRBJ1-1	TRBV7-9	ASRGLEAAAAEAF
TRBJ2-7	TRBV27	ASRSLGGYEQY
TRBJ2-1	TRBV12-3/TRBV12-4	ASSPLGRGPYNEQF
TRBJ1-3	TRBV7-6	ASSVVAGNTIY
TRBJ2-1	TRBV12-3/TRBV12-4	ASRNPSSAQF
TRBJ1-1	TRBV2	ASSGQGLLQGTEAF
TRBJ1-2	TRBV20-1	SARDGGGNYGYT
TRBJ1-1	TRBV6-2/TRBV6-3	ASSYSKENTEAF
TRBJ2-5	TRBV5-1	ASSPGLAGDTETQY
TRBJ1-6	TRBV28	ASSLQGVGSPLY
TRBJ2-5	TRBV6-5	ASSYSGFGETQY
TRBJ2-2	TRBV19	ATQDGYTGELF
TRBJ2-7	TRBV7-3	ASSSSPGQLEQY